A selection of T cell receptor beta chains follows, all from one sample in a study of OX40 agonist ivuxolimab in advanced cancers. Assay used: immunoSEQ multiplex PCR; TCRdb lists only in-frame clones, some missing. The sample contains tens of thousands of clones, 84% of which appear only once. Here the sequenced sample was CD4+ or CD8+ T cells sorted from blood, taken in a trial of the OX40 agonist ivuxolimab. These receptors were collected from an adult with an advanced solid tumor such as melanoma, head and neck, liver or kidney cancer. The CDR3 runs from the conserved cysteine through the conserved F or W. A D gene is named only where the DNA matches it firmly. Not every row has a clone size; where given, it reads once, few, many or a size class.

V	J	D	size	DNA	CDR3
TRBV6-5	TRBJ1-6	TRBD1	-	TGTGCCAGCAGTTCCGGACAGGGGATTAATTCACCCCTCCACTTT	CASSSGQGINSPLHF
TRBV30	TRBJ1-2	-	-	TGTGCCTGGAGGAGGGCCCGGGATGGAGGTGGCTACACCTTC	CAWRRARDGGGYTF
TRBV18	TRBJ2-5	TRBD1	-	TGTGCCAGCTCACCCGGGACAGGCGCAGAGACCCAGTACTTC	CASSPGTGAETQYF
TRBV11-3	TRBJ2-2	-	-	TGTGCCAGCAGCTTAGAAGGGGCGCCGGGGGAGCTGTTTTTT	CASSLEGAPGELFF
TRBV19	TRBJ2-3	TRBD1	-	TGTGCCAGTAGGGGGACAGGGCCAGATACGCAGTATTTT	CASRGTGPDTQYF
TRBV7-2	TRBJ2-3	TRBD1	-	TGTGCCAGCAGCTTAATCGCAGGGGGATTGACAGATACGCAGTATTTT	CASSLIAGGLTDTQYF
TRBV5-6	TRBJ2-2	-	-	TGTGCCAGCAGCTTGGTGGGGGGGCCGGATCCCGGGGAGCTGTTTTTT	CASSLVGGPDPGELFF
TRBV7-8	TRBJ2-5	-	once	TGTGCCAGCTCACCAGGGGTGGGGCAAGAGACCCAGTACTTC	CASSPGVGQETQYF
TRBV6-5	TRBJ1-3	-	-	TGTGCCAGCAGCCGTGGAAACACCATATATTTT	CASSRGNTIYF
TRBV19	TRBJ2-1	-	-	TGTGCCAGTAGTCTTAGGACAGGAGGGGATGAGCAGTTCTTC	CASSLRTGGDEQFF
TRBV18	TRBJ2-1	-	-	TGTGCCAGCTCACCTTCCTCCGGGACAACTTACAATGAGCAGTTCTTC	CASSPSSGTTYNEQFF
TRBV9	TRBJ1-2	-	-	TGTGCCAGCAGCTTTCACGTTCAGGGGAACTATGGCTACACCTTC	CASSFHVQGNYGYTF
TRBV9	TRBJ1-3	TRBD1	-	TGTGCCAGCAGCGTAGGAGGGGGCATCACTGGAAACACCATATATTTT	CASSVGGGITGNTIYF
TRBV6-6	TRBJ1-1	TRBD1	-	TGTGCCAGCAGTTACGGGACAGACTATAACACTGAAGCTTTCTTT	CASSYGTDYNTEAFF
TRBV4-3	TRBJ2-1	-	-	TGCGCCAGCAGCCAAGAAGGGGGTAATGAGCAGTTCTTC	CASSQEGGNEQFF
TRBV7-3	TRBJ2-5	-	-	TGTGCCAGCAGCTTAATTGCGTCCGGGGCAGGGACCCAGTACTTC	CASSLIASGAGTQYF
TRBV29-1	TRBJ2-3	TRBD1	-	TGCATGGGACAGGTCTACGATACGCAGTATTTT	CMGQVYDTQYF
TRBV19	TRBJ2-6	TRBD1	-	TGTGCCAGTAGTATCAAATACGGGACAGGGCTGAGCTCTGGGGCCAACGTCCTGACTTTC	CASSIKYGTGLSSGANVLTF
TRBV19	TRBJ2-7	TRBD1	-	TGTGCCAGTAGTATGGACAGGAGATACGAGCAGTACTTC	CASSMDRRYEQYF
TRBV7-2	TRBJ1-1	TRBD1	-	TGTGCCAGCAGCTCAGACAGGGGGCGGACTGAAGCTTTCTTT	CASSSDRGRTEAFF
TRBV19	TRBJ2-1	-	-	TGTGCCAGTACGAGTCGGGGGGCGGGTTACAATGAGCAGTTCTTC	CASTSRGAGYNEQFF
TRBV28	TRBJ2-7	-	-	TGTGCCAGCAGTCGCCGAGGAGAAACCTACGAGCAGTACTTC	CASSRRGETYEQYF
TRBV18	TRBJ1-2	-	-	TGTGCCAGCTCACCTCAGGCGGTGAGGGGGATAAATGGCTACACCTTC	CASSPQAVRGINGYTF
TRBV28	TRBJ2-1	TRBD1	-	TGTGCCAGCAGTTTCTTACCGGGACAGACCTACAATGAGCAGTTCTTC	CASSFLPGQTYNEQFF